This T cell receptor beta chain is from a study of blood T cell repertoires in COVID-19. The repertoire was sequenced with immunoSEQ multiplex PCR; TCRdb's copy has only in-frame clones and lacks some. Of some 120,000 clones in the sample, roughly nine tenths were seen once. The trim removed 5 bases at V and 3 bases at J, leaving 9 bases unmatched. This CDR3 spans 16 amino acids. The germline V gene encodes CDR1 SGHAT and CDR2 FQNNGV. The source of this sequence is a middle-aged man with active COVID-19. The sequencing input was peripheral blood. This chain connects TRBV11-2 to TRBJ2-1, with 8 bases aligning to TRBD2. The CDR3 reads CASSPLGAGVYNEQFF. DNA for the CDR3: TGTGCCAGCAGCCCCCTGGGAGCGGGAGTCTACAATGAGCAGTTCTTC.